This TCR beta chain comes out of a study of spatial heterogeneity in lung cancer. Study summary: Available follow-up PBMC samples were sequenced, at a median of about two years post-resection. Alpha-chain detections were consistently fewer than beta-chain detections among the sequences. Within raw reads, each unique TCR and UMI combination appeared on average more than ten times.

The V gene lost 3 bases and the J gene lost 0 bases, with 8 bases spanning the gap. Germline values: CDR1 PRHDT, CDR2 FYEKMQ (reference sequence). This CDR3 has 14 residues. The time point here: blood at routine non-recurrence follow-up after resection. Sequencing covered unsorted whole RNA taken from tumor, nontumor lung or frozen PBMC. Single TCR cDNA molecules each had their own unique molecular identifier. TCRdb re-called the 5' RACE reads with MiXCR, one entry per CDR3 protein. Counted here are 95,000 to 130,000 distinct CDR3 sequences, 9% to 15% occurring once; the ten biggest clones make up roughly 17%. This clonotype was seen a few times.

The clonotype was recovered from a male donor with early-stage non-small cell lung cancer. The chain couples TRBV13 to TRBJ2-5; possibly TRBD1 or TRBD2 for D (5 bases each). The source material was PBMCs, sampled at follow-up. The chain's CDR3 is CASSLGPYQETQYF. The CDR3 DNA follows: TGTGCCAGCAGCTTGGGACCGTACCAAGAGACCCAGTACTTC.